The 5 T cell receptor beta chains listed next were all sequenced from one sample in a study of blood T cell repertoires in COVID-19. Assay used: immunoSEQ multiplex PCR; TCRdb lists only in-frame clones, some missing. The sample lists under 200,000 clones; 76% were seen once. The source material was peripheral blood. The receptor set was obtained from an elderly woman with acute or convalescent COVID-19.

This rearrangement joins TRBV18 to TRBJ2-7; 10 nucleotides agree with TRBD1. Trimming removed 0 bases from V and 4 bases from J; junction bases left unmatched: 3. The CDR3 has 15 residues. From germline, CDR1 is KGHSH and CDR2 LQKENI. CDR3 sequence reads: CASSPPRQGAYEQYF. CDR3 DNA sequence: TGTGCCAGCTCACCACCGAGACAGGGGGCTTACGAGCAGTACTTC.

The chain joins TRBV12-3 or TRBV12-4 to TRBJ2-5; no clear D. The CDR3 covers 13 residues. Deletions cut 3 bases from V and 3 bases from J, with 8 bases between. Here the CDR3 DNA reads TGTGCCAGCAGTTTCGGTGAGAAAGAGACCCAGTACTTC. It encodes CASSFGEKETQYF.

The V and J genes are TRBV9 and TRBJ2-2, with 9 bases that match TRBD1. Germline V gene lookup returns CDR1 SGDLS and CDR2 YYNGEE. The CDR3 extends over 15 amino acids. The J segment lost 5 bases and the V segment lost 0 bases, leaving 2 bases of the junction unmatched. This chain's CDR3 is CASSVEGQGTGELFF. In nucleotides, the CDR3 is TGTGCCAGCAGCGTAGAGGGACAGGGAACCGGGGAGCTGTTTTTT. Full variable domain (outside the CDR3, taken from reference TRBV9 and TRBJ2-2): DSGVTQTPKHLITATGQRVTLRCSPRSGDLSVYWYQQSLDQGLQFLIQYYNGEERAKGNILERFSAQQFPDLHSELNLSSLELGDSALYFCASSVEGQGTGELFFGEGSRLTVL.

This sequence joins TRBV5-1 and TRBJ1-2; TRBD1 agrees at 10 bases. The germline V gene has CDR1 SGHRS and CDR2 YFSETQ. The CDR3 runs 14 residues. Unmatched junction bases numbered 6, after V lost 3 bases and J lost 7 bases. The CDR3 is CASSSWTGGRGYTF. CDR3 coding DNA: TGCGCCAGCAGCTCCTGGACAGGGGGACGTGGCTACACCTTC.

The CDR3 protein is CASRNGQGTYEQYF. In DNA, the CDR3 is TGTGCCAGTCGGAACGGACAGGGGACCTACGAGCAGTACTTC. This chain connects TRBV6-5 to TRBJ2-7; 9 bases align to TRBD1. The germline CDR1 and CDR2 sequences are MNHEY and SVGAGI. The CDR3 consists of 14 residues. Germline trimming cut 9 bases from V and 2 bases from J; bases unmatched to any gene: 8.